This T cell receptor (beta chain) was found in a study of blood T cells in healthy people across ages. This clonotype has a handful of counts. What it binds is unknown. Study observations and caveats: A roughly linear fall in TCR beta diversity per million T cells was seen with increasing age.

Alongside a J-beta primer mix, a sample-barcoded 5' primer served in a second PCR lasting about 7 to 11 cycles. Each cDNA molecule was tagged by a template-switch adaptor with 12 random nucleotides. TCRdb re-derived calls from the 5' RACE reads in MiXCR, one entry per CDR3 protein. The profile shows 2 million or so distinct CDR3 sequences, around half of them singletons. Germline V gene data show CDR1 as SGHTA and CDR2 as FQGNSA. The CDR3 spans 12 residues. V lost 2 bases and J 10 bases, leaving 9 bases between the germline ends. This chain connects TRBV7-2 to TRBJ2-1; D not resolved. The TCR sequence derives from a woman between 40 and 50 years old in good health. Sequencing was performed on blood. DNA for the CDR3: TGTGCCAGCAGCTTACAGGCCAGGGAGCAGTTCTTC. Residues: CASSLQAREQFF.